These 18 T cell receptor beta chains share one sample of origin, sequenced in a study of blood T cell repertoires in COVID-19. The repertoire was sequenced with immunoSEQ multiplex PCR; TCRdb's copy has only in-frame clones and lacks some. The sample carries more than 350,000 clones, around 91% recorded once. Sequenced material: PBMCs or T cells enriched from blood (not recorded which). The source is a man between 18 and 35 years old who had recovered from COVID-19.

Written as DNA, the CDR3 is TGTGCCATCAGTGAGTCGAGACCCGGGACAGGGAGGCAGCCCCAGCATTTT. Protein product: CAISESRPGTGRQPQHF. The J gene is TRBJ1-5, the V gene TRBV10-3, with 9 bases aligning to TRBD1. CDR1 and CDR2 (germline): ENHRY, SYGVKD. V lost 0 bases, J lost 7 bases, and 10 bases stayed unmatched. CDR3 size: 17 residues.

The chain employs TRBV9 and TRBJ2-3, with D possibly being TRBD1 (6 bases). The germline CDR1 and CDR2 sequences are SGDLS and YYNGEE. The CDR3 consists of 16 residues. Trimming removed 0 bases at V and 2 bases at J, with 13 bases between. CDR3 in amino acids: CASSVGRAGATDTQYF. Written as DNA, the CDR3 is TGTGCCAGCAGCGTAGGAAGGGCAGGGGCCACAGATACGCAGTATTTT.

As DNA, the CDR3 is TGTGCCAGCAGTTTTATGACTAGCGGGAGTTACACAGATACGCAGTATTTT. Residues: CASSFMTSGSYTDTQYF. The V call is TRBV28, the J call TRBJ2-3, with TRBD2 matching 12 bases. The length of the CDR3 is 17 residues. Trimming took 3 bases from V and 2 from J; bases not matched to a gene: 6. Germline values: CDR1 MDHEN, CDR2 SYDVKM.

CDR3: CASSSYTSGGLSSYNEQFF. Here the CDR3 DNA reads TGTGCCAGCAGCTCCTACACTAGCGGGGGGCTAAGCTCCTACAATGAGCAGTTCTTC. This chain joins TRBV7-9 and TRBJ2-1; 12 bases fit TRBD2. The CDR3 has 19 amino acids. V was pared by 4 bases and J by 0 bases, with 10 bases of the junction left unmatched. Per germline, CDR1 SEHNR and CDR2 FQNEAQ (reference sequence).

The genes are TRBV3-1 (or the pseudogene TRBV3-2) and TRBJ2-7; D is possibly TRBD2 (6 bases). The CDR3 is 19 amino acids. The V gene's germline CDR1 is LGHDT and CDR2 YNNKEL (reference sequence). V shed 0 bases and J shed 2 bases, with 23 bases lying between them. CDR3 residues: CASSQEHPLSGSAPYEQYF. The DNA of the CDR3 is TGTGCCAGCAGCCAAGAACACCCACTTAGCGGTTCCGCGCCCTACGAGCAGTACTTC.

The rearrangement links TRBV7-3 to TRBJ2-7; unclear D gene. Germline CDR1 reads SGHTA; CDR2 reads FQGTGA. The CDR3 contains 14 residues. V gave up 5 bases and J gave up 0 bases, with 11 bases separating them. The CDR3 loop is CASSLTTISYEQYF. The DNA of the CDR3 is TGTGCCAGCAGCCTTACAACGATCTCCTACGAGCAGTACTTC.

This chain connects TRBV2 to TRBJ2-1; tentative D call: TRBD1 (7 bases). Deletions cut 6 bases from V and 7 bases from J, with 19 bases between. This CDR3 spans 15 amino acids. Looked up from germline, CDR1 is SNHLY and CDR2 is FYNNEI. The CDR3 region has the DNA TGTGCCAGCAGCCCCCAGGGGGGCCTATTAAATGAGCAGTTCTTC. Amino acids: CASSPQGGLLNEQFF.

The CDR3 DNA is TGCGCCAGCAGCACGGGACTAGCGGGTGGGGAGACCCAGTACTTC. Translated: CASSTGLAGGETQYF. The chain employs TRBV5-1 and TRBJ2-5, with 12 positions matching TRBD2. This CDR3 has 15 residues. Trimming at V came to 4 bases and at J to 5 bases, leaving 6 bases not matched to a gene. CDR1 and CDR2 from the germline V gene are SGHRS and YFSETQ.

The chain carries TRBV6-5 and TRBJ2-1; TRBD1 matches at 12 bases. CDR3 length: 15 residues. The J segment lost 5 bases and the V segment lost 7 bases, leaving 6 bases of the junction unmatched. In germline, CDR1 is MNHEY, CDR2 SVGAGI. In nucleotides, the CDR3 is TGTGCCAGCATTGGGACAGGGGGCCCCCACAATGAGCAGTTCTTC. This gives the protein CASIGTGGPHNEQFF.

This clone was seen once. This sequence joins TRBV7-8 and TRBJ2-7; 8 positions match TRBD1. The germline V gene has CDR1 SGHVS and CDR2 FQNEAQ. CDR3 length equals 20 residues. After removal of 0 bases from V and 7 bases from J, the junction contained 23 bases not matched to a gene. The CDR3 nucleotides are TGTGCCAGCAGCTTAGCGCCCAATGCCGGACAGGGCACTACTGCGGGGGAGCAGTACTTC. Amino acid sequence: CASSLAPNAGQGTTAGEQYF.

The chain employs TRBV7-2 and TRBJ2-3; the match to TRBD2 covers 11 bases. Germline V gives CDR1 SGHTA, CDR2 FQGNSA. The junction had 3 bases not matched to a gene; V was cut back by 2 bases and J by 2 bases. The CDR3 runs 16 residues. The CDR3 DNA follows: TGTGCCAGCAGCTTATCACTAGCGGGGGTCACAGATACGCAGTATTTT. Protein product: CASSLSLAGVTDTQYF.

The chain links TRBV5-5 to TRBJ2-5, with D perhaps matching TRBD2 (7 bases). Trimming shortened V by 1 base and J by 5 bases, and 21 bases separated the two germline ends. The CDR3 covers 17 residues. Per the germline V gene, CDR1 is SGHKS and CDR2 is YYEKEE (reference sequence). The CDR3 is CASSLTVGGQSGETQYF. In nucleotides, the CDR3 is TGTGCCAGCAGCTTGACCGTCGGGGGGCAGAGTGGGGAGACCCAGTACTTC.

This chain links TRBV7-2 with TRBJ1-4, with a tentative D call TRBD1 (6 bases). This CDR3 spans 15 amino acids. Germline CDR1 and CDR2: SGHTA and FQGNSA. Trimming cost V 3 bases and J 5 bases, with 13 bases left between them. This CDR3 reads CASSFQDSPNEKLFF. The CDR3 DNA follows: TGTGCCAGCAGCTTCCAGGACAGCCCCAATGAAAAACTGTTTTTT.

The chain employs TRBV9 and TRBJ2-1, with 14 bases that match TRBD2. Trimming at V came to 0 bases and at J to 6 bases, leaving 5 bases not matched to a gene. The CDR3 is 17 residues long. Germline V CDR1 and CDR2: SGDLS, YYNGEE. The CDR3 DNA follows: TGTGCCAGCAGCGTAGGGACTAGCGGGAGGTTTGTCAATGAGCAGTTCTTC. Amino acids: CASSVGTSGRFVNEQFF.

In this sample, this clone turned up a few times. The chain employs TRBV7-9 and TRBJ2-1, with 12 bases fitting TRBD2. This CDR3 region has 15 residues. Germline V gene sequence: CDR1 SEHNR, CDR2 FQNEAQ (reference sequence). V lost 2 bases, J lost 6 bases, and 2 bases stayed unmatched. CDR3 DNA sequence: TGTGCCAGCAGCTTAAGACTAGCGGGGGCCAATGAGCAGTTCTTC. Translating it yields CASSLRLAGANEQFF.

V is TRBV28 and J is TRBJ2-1; 10 bases line up with TRBD2. Germline V gene lookup returns CDR1 MDHEN and CDR2 SYDVKM. The CDR3 loop spans 16 amino acids. V was clipped by 7 bases and J by 4 bases; unmatched bases: 10. The chain's CDR3 is CASKLRTSGVYNEQFF. As DNA, the CDR3 is TGTGCCAGCAAATTAAGAACTAGCGGGGTTTACAATGAGCAGTTCTTC.

This clone was detected once. The rearrangement links TRBV7-9 to TRBJ2-7, with TRBD1 matching 10 bases. The CDR3 extends over 15 amino acids. Trimming cost V 5 bases and J 5 bases; bases outside gene matches: 9. The germline V gene has CDR1 SEHNR and CDR2 FQNEAQ (reference sequence). The CDR3 is CASSPRGTGVDEQYF. CDR3 nucleotide sequence: TGTGCCAGCAGCCCACGTGGGACAGGGGTCGACGAGCAGTACTTC.

This clone was counted once. The chain carries TRBV28 and TRBJ2-4; 9 nucleotides align to TRBD1. Germline V gene lookup returns CDR1 MDHEN and CDR2 SYDVKM. The V segment lost 3 bases and the J segment 4 bases; nucleotides outside the gene matches: 16. This CDR3 is built from 19 residues. Here the CDR3 DNA reads TGTGCCAGCAGTTTCGTCGGGACAGGGCCCCCCAAGTTTAAAAACATTCAGTACTTC. It translates to CASSFVGTGPPKFKNIQYF.